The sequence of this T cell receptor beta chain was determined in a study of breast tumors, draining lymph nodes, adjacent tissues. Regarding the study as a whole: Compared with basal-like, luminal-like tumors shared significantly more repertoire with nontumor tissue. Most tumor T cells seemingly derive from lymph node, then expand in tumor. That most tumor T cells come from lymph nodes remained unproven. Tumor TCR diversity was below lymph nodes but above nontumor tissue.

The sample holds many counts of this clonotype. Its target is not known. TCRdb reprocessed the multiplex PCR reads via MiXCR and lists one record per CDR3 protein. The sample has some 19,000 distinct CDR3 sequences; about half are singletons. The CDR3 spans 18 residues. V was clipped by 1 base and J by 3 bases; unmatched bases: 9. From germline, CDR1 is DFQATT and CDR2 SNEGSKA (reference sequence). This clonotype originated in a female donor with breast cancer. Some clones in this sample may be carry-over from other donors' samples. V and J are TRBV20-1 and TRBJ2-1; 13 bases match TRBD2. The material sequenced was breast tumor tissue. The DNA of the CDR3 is TGCAGTGCTAGAGCCGGGACTAGCGGGACACTTTTCTACAATGAGCAGTTCTTC. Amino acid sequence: CSARAGTSGTLFYNEQFF.